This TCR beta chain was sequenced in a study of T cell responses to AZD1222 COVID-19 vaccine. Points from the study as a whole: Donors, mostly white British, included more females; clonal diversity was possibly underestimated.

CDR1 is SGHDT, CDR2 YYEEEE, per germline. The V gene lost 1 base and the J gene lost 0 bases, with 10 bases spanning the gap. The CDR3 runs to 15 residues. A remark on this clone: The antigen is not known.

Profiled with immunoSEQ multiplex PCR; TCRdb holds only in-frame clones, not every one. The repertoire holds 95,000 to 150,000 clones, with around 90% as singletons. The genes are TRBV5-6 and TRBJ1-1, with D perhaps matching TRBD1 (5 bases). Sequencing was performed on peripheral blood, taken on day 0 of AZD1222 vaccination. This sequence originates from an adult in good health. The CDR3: CASSLLGPMNTEAFF. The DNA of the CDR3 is TGTGCCAGCAGCTTGCTGGGACCGATGAACACTGAAGCTTTCTTT.